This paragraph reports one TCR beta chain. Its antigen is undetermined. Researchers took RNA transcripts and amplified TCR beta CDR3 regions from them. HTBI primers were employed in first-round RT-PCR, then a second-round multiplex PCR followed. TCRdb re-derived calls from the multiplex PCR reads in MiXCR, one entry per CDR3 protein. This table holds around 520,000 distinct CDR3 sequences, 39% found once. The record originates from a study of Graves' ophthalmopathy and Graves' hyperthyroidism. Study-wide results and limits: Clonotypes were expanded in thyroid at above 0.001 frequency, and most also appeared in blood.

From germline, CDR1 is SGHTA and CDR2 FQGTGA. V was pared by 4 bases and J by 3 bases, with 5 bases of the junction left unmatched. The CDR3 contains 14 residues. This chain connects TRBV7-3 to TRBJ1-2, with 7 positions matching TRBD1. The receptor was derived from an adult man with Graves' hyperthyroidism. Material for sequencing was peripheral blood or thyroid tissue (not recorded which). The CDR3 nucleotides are TGTGCCAGCAGCTCGAGACAGGGTGACTATGGCTACACCTTC. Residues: CASSSRQGDYGYTF.